The 29 T cell receptor beta chains listed next were all sequenced from one sample in a study of human T cells and chemical hapten exposure. Time point specified: patch test 3, about 24 weeks after DPC sensitization. Treatment denoted: therapeutic diphenylcyclopropenone sensitization with weekly scalp DPC. In TCRdb, the RACE reads were re-called with MiXCR into one record per CDR3 protein. In the table there are tens of thousands of distinct CDR3 sequences, 11% of which are singletons. Source: whole blood, taken in connection with sensitization to the hapten diphenylcyclopropenone (DPC). These receptors were obtained from a woman aged 45 to 65 with alopecia areata. Some clones in this sample may be carry-over from other donors' samples.

In this sample, this clonotype turned up many times. This chain connects TRBV29-1 to TRBJ1-5; 7 positions match TRBD1. CDR1 is SQVTM and CDR2 is ANQGSEA in the germline V gene. This CDR3 has 13 residues. V was pared by 6 bases and J by 3 bases, with 5 bases of the junction left unmatched. The CDR3 is CSVEQGPNQPQHF. As DNA, the CDR3 is TGCAGCGTGGAACAGGGGCCCAATCAGCCCCAGCATTTT.

This clonotype was counted between two and nine times. The V and J genes are TRBV10-3 and TRBJ2-1; no reliable D call. The CDR3 is 12 amino acids. The germline V and J ends were trimmed by 4 bases and 9 bases, with 10 bases remaining between them. Germline values: CDR1 ENHRY, CDR2 SYGVKD. The CDR3 is CAISGAPGEQFF. Here the CDR3 DNA reads TGTGCCATCAGTGGGGCCCCGGGTGAGCAGTTCTTC.

This clonotype was seen only a few times. This chain links TRBV27 with TRBJ2-5, with unresolved D. The V and J ends lost 4 bases and 3 bases respectively, with 9 bases between them. Germline lookup yields CDR1 MNHEY and CDR2 SMNVEV (reference sequence). This CDR3 spans 13 amino acids. The CDR3 protein is CASSSAGEETQYF. In DNA, the CDR3 is TGTGCCAGCAGTTCCGCAGGAGAAGAGACCCAGTACTTC.

This clonotype was seen many times. The gene calls are TRBV28 and TRBJ2-1; 10 nucleotides agree with TRBD1. This CDR3 contains 16 residues. Germline CDR1 MDHEN, CDR2 SYDVKM. J was trimmed by 7 bases and V by 6 bases; bases with no gene match: 12. The CDR3 region has the DNA TGTGCCAGCAGCTCTTCCGGGACAGGGGCTAGGAATGAGCAGTTCTTC. It encodes CASSSSGTGARNEQFF.

This clonotype was seen only a few times. The chain carries TRBV7-2 and TRBJ2-3, with D hard to call. CDR3 length: 14 amino acids. Germline V gene lookup returns CDR1 SGHTA and CDR2 FQGNSA. V dropped 1 base and J dropped 0 bases, with 5 bases sitting between them. The DNA for the CDR3 is TGTGCCAGCAGCTTAGATTACAGCACAGATACGCAGTATTTT. Translated, it gives CASSLDYSTDTQYF.

This clonotype occurred many times. The gene calls are TRBV9 and TRBJ1-2; D uncertain. V was trimmed by 5 bases and J by 1 base, leaving 9 bases between them. This CDR3 is built from 13 residues. Per germline, CDR1 SGDLS and CDR2 YYNGEE. The CDR3 DNA sequence: TGTGCCAGCAGGGGAGACGGTAACTATGGCTACACCTTC. Translation gives CASRGDGNYGYTF.

Ten or more counts support this clonotype. The chain couples TRBV11-2 to TRBJ1-5, with D hard to call. The CDR3 spans 15 residues. CDR1 and CDR2 from the germline V gene are SGHAT and FQNNGV. V was cut by 1 base and J by 7 bases, with 14 bases left in between. The CDR3 DNA reads as TGTGCCAGCAGCTTAGCTGGACGGTCATACCAGCCCCAGCATTTT. Translation gives CASSLAGRSYQPQHF.

This clonotype was counted many times. The chain links TRBV6-2 or TRBV6-3 to TRBJ1-1; D ambiguous. The CDR3 loop spans 13 amino acids. Germline CDR1 reads MNHEY; CDR2 reads SVGEGT. Trimming took off 6 bases at V and 1 base at J, with 9 bases between the two ends. CDR3 bases: TGTGCCAGCAGCCCCTTGTGGAACACTGAAGCTTTCTTT. This encodes CASSPLWNTEAFF.

This clonotype has at least ten counts. This chain uses TRBV10-1 with TRBJ1-1; a weak D match, TRBD1 (5 bases). V was cut by 6 bases and J by 2 bases, with 10 bases left in between. This CDR3 region has 13 residues. Germline CDR1 WNHNN, CDR2 SYGVQD (reference sequence). The CDR3 coding sequence is TGCGCCAGCAGCAGGGAGGTTAACACTGAAGCTTTCTTT. This sequence encodes CASSREVNTEAFF.

This clonotype showed up many times. V usage is TRBV6-5 and J usage is TRBJ2-6, with 7 bases aligning to TRBD1. With V trimmed by 5 bases and J by 2 bases, 18 bases remained unmatched. This CDR3 is built from 20 residues. Looked up from germline, CDR1 is MNHEY and CDR2 is SVGAGI. The CDR3 loop is CASSNDPGRDRKTGANVLTF. The CDR3 DNA follows: TGTGCCAGCAGTAACGACCCCGGCCGGGACAGAAAGACTGGGGCCAACGTCCTGACTTTC.

This clonotype was counted many times. The chain recombines TRBV4-2 with TRBJ2-5; TRBD2 might be the D (5 bases). The V end lost 3 bases, the J end lost 2 bases, and 13 bases lay between the germline ends. Germline values: CDR1 LGHNA, CDR2 YNFKEQ. This CDR3 region has 15 residues. CDR3 nucleotide sequence: TGTGCCAGCAGCCAGGACTCGGACGGTCAAGAGACCCAGTACTTC. Encoded protein: CASSQDSDGQETQYF.

This clonotype was picked up many times. This chain joins TRBV20-1 and TRBJ1-4; D not certain. The germline V gene has CDR1 DFQATT and CDR2 SNEGSKA (reference sequence). Deletions cut 3 bases from V and 7 bases from J, with 15 bases between. CDR3 size: 14 residues. As DNA, the CDR3 is TGCAGTGCTAGGGATTTTGGGGTGGGTGAAAAACTGTTTTTT. This codes for CSARDFGVGEKLFF.

This clonotype has at least ten counts. The chain carries TRBV5-5 and TRBJ2-2; D remains unclear. V was cut by 0 bases and J by 4 bases, with 4 bases left in between. The CDR3 has 13 amino acids. CDR1 SGHKS and CDR2 YYEKEE come from the germline V gene (reference sequence). The CDR3 bases are TGTGCCAGCAGCTTGGCAGGCACCGGGGAGCTGTTTTTT. Translating gives CASSLAGTGELFF. Supplemented by reference TRBV5-5 and TRBJ2-2, the full variable domain reads DAGVTQSPTHLIKTRGQQVTLRCSPISGHKSVSWYQQVLGQGPQFIFQYYEKEERGRGNFPDRFSARQFPNYSSELNVNALLLGDSALYLCASSLAGTGELFFGEGSRLTVL.

This clonotype was observed a few times. The chain's CDR3 is CASSQEAGGPSQYF. In nucleotides, the CDR3 is TGCGCCAGCAGCCAAGAAGCGGGAGGGCCATCTCAGTACTTC. This chain connects TRBV4-1 to TRBJ2-4, with 10 positions matching TRBD2. Looked up from germline, CDR1 is MGHRA and CDR2 is YSYEKL. The CDR3 is 14 residues long. Trimming cost V 0 bases and J 12 bases; bases outside gene matches: 5.

The sample holds many counts of this clonotype. This rearrangement joins TRBV6-1 to TRBJ1-5; 7 nucleotides agree with TRBD1. With 5 bases clipped from V and 0 bases from J, the junction kept 10 bases outside the gene matches. Germline CDR1 is MNHNS and CDR2 is SASEGT. This CDR3 is 17 amino acids long. CDR3 bases: TGTGCCAGCAGTCGATATCAGGGGGATGATAGCAATCAGCCCCAGCATTTT. It encodes CASSRYQGDDSNQPQHF.

Ten or more counts support this clonotype. The rearrangement joins TRBV12-3 or TRBV12-4 to TRBJ1-2, with D tentatively TRBD1 (5 bases). The ends were cut back, 3 bases at V and 5 bases at J, with 13 bases in the middle. The CDR3 runs to 14 residues. In nucleotides, the CDR3 is TGTGCCAGCAGTTTCAGGGACCCTTGGTATGGCTACACCTTC. Protein sequence: CASSFRDPWYGYTF.

This clonotype was observed a handful of times. The chain links TRBV6-1 to TRBJ1-5; D gene unclear. The CDR3 has 12 residues. V was trimmed by 0 bases and J by 6 bases, leaving 3 bases between them. The germline CDR1 and CDR2 sequences are MNHNS and SASEGT. DNA for the CDR3: TGTGCCAGCAGTGAAGCAGGTCAGCCCCAGCATTTT. This translates into CASSEAGQPQHF.

This clonotype was counted at least ten times. The rearrangement joins TRBV16 to TRBJ2-1; 9 bases map to TRBD1. Germline CDR1 reads KGHSY; CDR2 reads FQNENV. J was trimmed by 5 bases and V by 1 base; bases with no gene match: 3. This CDR3 has 15 residues. Here the CDR3 DNA reads TGTGCCAGCAGCCAATACCGACAGGGGGACAATGAGCAGTTCTTC. Protein sequence: CASSQYRQGDNEQFF.

This clonotype was detected only a few times. The genes are TRBV4-3 and TRBJ2-3, with TRBD2 as a possible D gene (7 bases). Germline CDR1 is LGHNA and CDR2 is YSLEER. This CDR3 comprises 16 residues. V lost 0 bases, J lost 3 bases, and 13 bases lay in between. The CDR3 region is CASSQDEGGGTDTQYF. The CDR3 region has the DNA TGCGCCAGCAGCCAAGATGAAGGGGGAGGGACAGATACGCAGTATTTT.

The V gene is TRBV3-1, the J gene TRBJ2-3; D remains ambiguous. The CDR3 runs 12 residues. V was trimmed by 1 base and J by 4 bases, leaving 3 bases between them. CDR1 and CDR2 (germline): LGHDT, YNNKEL (reference sequence). The chain's CDR3 is CASSQGPDTQYF. The DNA of the CDR3 is TGTGCCAGCAGCCAAGGGCCAGATACGCAGTATTTT.

The rearrangement links TRBV5-4 to TRBJ2-1; 7 bases align to TRBD2. This CDR3 comprises 15 residues. After removal of 4 bases from V and 1 base from J, the junction contained 5 bases not matched to a gene. The germline gives CDR1 SGHNT, CDR2 YYREEE (reference sequence). CDR3 bases: TGTGCCAGCAGCACCGGCGGGGGTTCCTACAATGAGCAGTTCTTC. It encodes CASSTGGGSYNEQFF. Variable domain in full (rest from reference TRBV5-4 and TRBJ2-1): ETGVTQSPTHLIKTRGQQVTLRCSSQSGHNTVSWYQQALGQGPQFIFQYYREEENGRGNFPPRFSGLQFPNYSSELNVNALELDDSALYLCASSTGGGSYNEQFFGPGTRLTVL.

This clonotype came up many times. The chain is built from TRBV28 and TRBJ1-5; TRBD1 matches 9 bases. Germline V gene lookup returns CDR1 MDHEN and CDR2 SYDVKM. This CDR3 is built from 17 residues. The J segment lost 6 bases and the V segment lost 6 bases, leaving 15 bases of the junction unmatched. The DNA of the CDR3 is TGTGCCAGCAGGAGCCCGGGACAGGGAGAGGTTAGTCAGCCCCAGCATTTT. It codes for CASRSPGQGEVSQPQHF. Combining the CDR3 with reference TRBV28 and TRBJ1-5 gives the whole variable domain DVKVTQSSRYLVKRTGEKVFLECVQDMDHENMFWYRQDPGLGLRLIYFSYDVKMKEKGDIPEGYSVSREKKERFSLILESASTNQTSMYLCASRSPGQGEVSQPQHFGDGTRLSIL.

This clonotype has ten or more counts. The gene calls are TRBV6-5 and TRBJ1-1, with no clear D. Germline V gene data show CDR1 as MNHEY and CDR2 as SVGAGI. V was trimmed by 9 bases and J by 1 base, leaving 12 bases between them. This CDR3 region has 13 residues. The CDR3 bases are TGTGCCAGTTCAAGCCGGGGGAACACTGAAGCTTTCTTT. The encoded protein is CASSSRGNTEAFF.

In this sample, this clonotype turned up a few times. The chain couples TRBV9 to TRBJ2-3; D gene uncertain. The V and J ends lost 6 bases and 2 bases respectively, with 7 bases between them. The germline V gene has CDR1 SGDLS and CDR2 YYNGEE. This CDR3 is 12 amino acids long. This chain's CDR3 is CASTPTTDTQYF. The CDR3 nucleotides read TGTGCCAGCACCCCAACCACAGATACGCAGTATTTT.

In its sample, this clonotype was seen many times. The CDR3 nucleotides read TGTGCCAGTAGGGGGTCCCTGAACTATGGCTACACCTTC. Its protein is CASRGSLNYGYTF. The J gene is TRBJ1-2, the V gene TRBV19, with D unclear. The germline V gene has CDR1 LNHDA and CDR2 SQIVND (reference sequence). There are 13 residues in the CDR3. V was clipped by 6 bases and J by 2 bases, with 10 bases between them.

This chain connects TRBV10-1 to TRBJ1-2; 9 bases agree with TRBD1. The germline V gene encodes CDR1 WNHNN and CDR2 SYGVQD (reference sequence). The J segment lost 10 bases and the V segment lost 4 bases, leaving 10 bases of the junction unmatched. This CDR3 is 14 amino acids long. CDR3 region: CASSAHGTGFDYTF. In DNA, the CDR3 is TGCGCCAGCAGTGCCCATGGGACAGGGTTTGACTACACCTTC.

This clonotype was counted between two and nine times. The J gene is TRBJ2-5, the V gene TRBV18; the D gene could be TRBD1 or TRBD2 (5 bases each). Germline V gives CDR1 KGHSH, CDR2 LQKENI. The V gene lost 0 bases and the J gene lost 3 bases, with 5 bases spanning the gap. This CDR3 has 13 amino acids. CDR3 region: CASSPPGEETQYF. In DNA form, the CDR3 reads TGTGCCAGCTCACCACCGGGGGAAGAGACCCAGTACTTC.

This chain joins TRBV28 and TRBJ2-7; D is perhaps TRBD2 (5 bases). V was shortened by 7 bases and J by 3 bases, with 16 bases between the two germline ends. The CDR3 is 14 amino acids. Germline values: CDR1 MDHEN, CDR2 SYDVKM. As DNA, the CDR3 is TGTGCCAGCAACAAAGCGGTAGCCGACTACGAGCAGTACTTC. The encoded protein is CASNKAVADYEQYF.

On this clonotype itself: A much larger clone lies a single base off, so this may be a read error. V and J are TRBV28 and TRBJ2-7; 11 nucleotides match TRBD1. This CDR3 spans 15 amino acids. Per the germline V gene, CDR1 is MDHEN and CDR2 is SYDVKM. This CDR3 is CACSLSGTGGYEQYF. DNA for the CDR3: TGTGCCTGCAGCCTCTCCGGGACAGGGGGCTACGAGCAGTACTTC.